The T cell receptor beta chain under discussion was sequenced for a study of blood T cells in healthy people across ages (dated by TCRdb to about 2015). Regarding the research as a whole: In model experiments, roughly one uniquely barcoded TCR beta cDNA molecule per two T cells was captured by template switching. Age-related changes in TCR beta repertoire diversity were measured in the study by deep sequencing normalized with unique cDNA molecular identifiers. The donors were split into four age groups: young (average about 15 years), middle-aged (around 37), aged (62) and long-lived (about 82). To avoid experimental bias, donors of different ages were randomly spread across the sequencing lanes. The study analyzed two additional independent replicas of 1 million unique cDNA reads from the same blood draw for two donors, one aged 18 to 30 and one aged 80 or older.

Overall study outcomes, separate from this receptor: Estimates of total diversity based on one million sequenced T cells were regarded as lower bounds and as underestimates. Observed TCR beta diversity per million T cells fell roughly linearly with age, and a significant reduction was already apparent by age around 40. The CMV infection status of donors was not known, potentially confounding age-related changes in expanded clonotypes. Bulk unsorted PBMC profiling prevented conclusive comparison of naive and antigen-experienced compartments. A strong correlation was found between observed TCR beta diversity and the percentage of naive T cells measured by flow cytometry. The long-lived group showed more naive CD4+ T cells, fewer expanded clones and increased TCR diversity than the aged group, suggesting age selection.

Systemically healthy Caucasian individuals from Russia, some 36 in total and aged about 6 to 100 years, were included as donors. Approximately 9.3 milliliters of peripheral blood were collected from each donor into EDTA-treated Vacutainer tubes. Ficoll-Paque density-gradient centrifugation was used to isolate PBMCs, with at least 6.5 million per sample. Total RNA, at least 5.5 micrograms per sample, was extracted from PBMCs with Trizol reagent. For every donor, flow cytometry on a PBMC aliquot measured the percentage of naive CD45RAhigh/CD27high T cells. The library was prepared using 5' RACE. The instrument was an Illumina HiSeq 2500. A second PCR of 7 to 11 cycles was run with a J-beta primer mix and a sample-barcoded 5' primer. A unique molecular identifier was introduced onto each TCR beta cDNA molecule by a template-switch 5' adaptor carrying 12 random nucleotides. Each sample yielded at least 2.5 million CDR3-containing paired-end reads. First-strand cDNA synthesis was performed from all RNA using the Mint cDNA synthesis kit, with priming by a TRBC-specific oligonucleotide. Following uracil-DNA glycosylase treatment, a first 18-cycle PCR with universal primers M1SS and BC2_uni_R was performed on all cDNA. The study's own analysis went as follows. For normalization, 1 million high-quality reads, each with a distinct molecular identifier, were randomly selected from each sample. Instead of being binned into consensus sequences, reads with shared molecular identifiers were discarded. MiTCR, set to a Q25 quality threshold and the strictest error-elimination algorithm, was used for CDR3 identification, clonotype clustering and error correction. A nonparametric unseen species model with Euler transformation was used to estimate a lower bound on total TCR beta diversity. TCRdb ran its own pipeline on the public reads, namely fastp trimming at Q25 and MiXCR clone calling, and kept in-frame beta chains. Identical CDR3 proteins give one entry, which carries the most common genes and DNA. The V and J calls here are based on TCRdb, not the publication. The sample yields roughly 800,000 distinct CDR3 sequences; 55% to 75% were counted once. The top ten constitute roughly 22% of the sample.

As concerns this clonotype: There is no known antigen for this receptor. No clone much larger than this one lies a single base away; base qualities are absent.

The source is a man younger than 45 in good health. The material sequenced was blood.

At the DNA level, the sequence is TGTGCCAGCAGTTTAAGTGGATGGGTTGAAGCTTTCTTT. Its amino acids are CASSLSGWVEAFF. The chain couples TRBV12-3 or TRBV12-4 to TRBJ1-1, with no D gene named confidently. Including the terminal cysteine and phenylalanine, the CDR3 comprises 13 residues. CDR3 DNA only is kept here, 39 bases in frame from base 1. The V end loses 2 bases and the J end loses 7 bases, and a stretch of 11 bases separates them.